This TCR beta chain was found in a study of cytomegalovirus exposure and HLA in healthy donors. General study points: Immune exposure was documented only through CMV serostatus.

As for this clone: The target antigen is unknown.

PCR used 60 Vbeta primers and 13 Jbeta primers. Profiling relied on immunoSEQ multiplex PCR, and the TCRdb table lists in-frame clones only, not all of them. Among approximately 180,000 clones listed, roughly four fifths were seen once. Trimming pared 1 base from V and 1 base from J, leaving 11 bases between. CDR3 size: 15 residues. CDR1 and CDR2 from the germline V gene are SGHNT and YYREEE (reference sequence). Sequencing was done on a sample of PBMCs. This chain connects TRBV5-4 to TRBJ1-1; a possible D gene is TRBD1 (5 bases). This clonotype originated in a young woman in good health and CMV-seropositive. The CDR3 loop is CASSLYWGGNTEAFF. CDR3 in DNA: TGTGCCAGCAGCTTGTACTGGGGCGGGAACACTGAAGCTTTCTTT. The variable domain in full, with the rest retrieved from reference TRBV5-4 and TRBJ1-1, is ETGVTQSPTHLIKTRGQQVTLRCSSQSGHNTVSWYQQALGQGPQFIFQYYREEENGRGNFPPRFSGLQFPNYSSELNVNALELDDSALYLCASSLYWGGNTEAFFGQGTRLTVV.